These 12 T cell receptor beta chains originate from one sample sequenced in a study of cytomegalovirus exposure and HLA in healthy donors. PCR primers comprised 60 Vbeta and 13 Jbeta primers. Assay used: immunoSEQ multiplex PCR; TCRdb lists only in-frame clones, some missing. The table has more than 150,000 clones, roughly 90% seen once. Specimen: PBMCs. The receptors here all came from a girl under three years old in good health and CMV-seronegative.

The V and J genes are TRBV5-1 and TRBJ1-1; a weak D match, TRBD1 (6 bases). The CDR3 is 15 amino acids. V was cut by 0 bases and J by 3 bases, with 12 bases left in between. Germline V lookup: CDR1 SGHRS, CDR2 YFSETQ. In DNA form, the CDR3 reads TGCGCCAGCAGCTTGGAGGGAGGGGGGTACACTGAAGCTTTCTTT. It translates to CASSLEGGGYTEAFF.

This clone was found a few times. The chain employs TRBV6-5 and TRBJ1-1, with D uncertain. Trimming removed 0 bases from V and 7 bases from J, with 15 bases in between. The CDR3 covers 15 residues. CDR1 is MNHEY and CDR2 is SVGAGI in the germline V gene. CDR3 amino acids: CASSYSRAGTLEAFF. The CDR3 region has the DNA TGTGCCAGCAGTTACTCGAGGGCAGGAACCCTTGAAGCTTTCTTT.

This clone was seen more than once but under ten times. Distinct nucleotide sequences in the sample also encode this CDR3. This chain links TRBV9 with TRBJ1-4; weak D call: TRBD1 (6 bases). The V end lost 3 bases, the J end lost 6 bases, and 9 bases lay between the germline ends. Germline lookup yields CDR1 SGDLS and CDR2 YYNGEE. The CDR3 runs to 13 residues. In nucleotides, the CDR3 is TGTGCCAGCAGCGCTTCAGGGGATGAAAAACTGTTTTTT. Residues: CASSASGDEKLFF.

This clone was recorded once. The rearrangement joins TRBV5-4 to TRBJ1-2, with a tentative D call TRBD1 (5 bases). The CDR3 is 16 amino acids. Trimming pared 3 bases from V and 0 bases from J, leaving 15 bases between. Looked up from germline, CDR1 is SGHNT and CDR2 is YYREEE (reference sequence). CDR3 amino acids: CASSSPGGGANYGYTF. DNA for the CDR3: TGTGCCAGCAGCTCCCCCGGGGGGGGAGCTAACTATGGCTACACCTTC.

This clone came up once. This sequence joins TRBV5-8 and TRBJ2-4; no definite D call. V was pared by 3 bases and J by 2 bases, with 15 bases between. The germline CDR1 and CDR2 sequences are SGHTS and YDEGEE. The CDR3 is made up of 16 amino acids. CDR3 amino acids: CASSSYAPSPKNIQYF. The CDR3 bases are TGTGCCAGCAGCTCCTACGCCCCGTCCCCCAAAAACATTCAGTACTTC.

The rearrangement uses TRBV30 and TRBJ2-7; 13 nucleotides line up with TRBD2. Losses at the gene ends were 8 bases for V and 5 bases for J; bases not matched to a gene: 9. Germline loops: CDR1 GTSNPN, CDR2 SVGIG (reference sequence). The CDR3 covers 14 residues. CDR3 region: CARTGTSGNNEQYF. DNA of the CDR3: TGTGCCCGGACGGGGACTAGCGGGAACAACGAGCAGTACTTC.

The chain recombines TRBV9 with TRBJ2-2, with no clear D. The germline V gene has CDR1 SGDLS and CDR2 YYNGEE. The CDR3 sequence is 14 residues long. V was clipped by 0 bases and J by 5 bases, with 8 bases between them. The CDR3 DNA is TGTGCCAGCAGCGTAGTGTCCAGAACCGGGGAGCTGTTTTTT. This encodes CASSVVSRTGELFF.

This clone was seen only once. The chain recombines TRBV9 with TRBJ2-3, with 11 bases aligning to TRBD2. This CDR3 is built from 14 residues. V lost 7 bases, J lost 1 base, and 2 bases stayed unmatched. The germline gives CDR1 SGDLS, CDR2 YYNGEE. CDR3 sequence reads: CASGLAGGTDTQYF. As DNA, the CDR3 is TGTGCCAGCGGACTAGCGGGCGGCACAGATACGCAGTATTTT. Filled out from reference TRBV9 and TRBJ2-3, the complete variable domain reads DSGVTQTPKHLITATGQRVTLRCSPRSGDLSVYWYQQSLDQGLQFLIQYYNGEERAKGNILERFSAQQFPDLHSELNLSSLELGDSALYFCASGLAGGTDTQYFGPGTRLTVL.

This clone was detected a few times. The V gene is TRBV2, the J gene TRBJ2-1; D is perhaps TRBD2 (6 bases). Germline V gene data show CDR1 as SNHLY and CDR2 as FYNNEI. Trimming cost V 3 bases and J 4 bases, with 13 bases left between them. CDR3 length: 15 residues. The CDR3 nucleotides read TGTGCCAGCAGTGAGCAGGGACTGGGGTACAATGAGCAGTTCTTC. Amino acid sequence: CASSEQGLGYNEQFF.

This chain joins TRBV2 and TRBJ1-3; unclear D gene. The CDR3 is 17 residues long. Germline assignment: CDR1 SNHLY and CDR2 FYNNEI. Trimming pared 1 base from V and 0 bases from J, leaving 13 bases between. The DNA for the CDR3 is TGTGCCAGCAGTGAAGAGGTGGCAGCGAGCTCTGGAAACACCATATATTTT. Amino acids: CASSEEVAASSGNTIYF.

This chain connects TRBV7-2 to TRBJ2-7; 14 nucleotides line up with TRBD2. The CDR3 extends over 16 amino acids. V lost 5 bases and J lost 9; bases outside the gene matches: 12. CDR1 and CDR2 from the germline V gene are SGHTA and FQGNSA. CDR3 sequence: CASSPDLRTSGRTQYF. CDR3 sequence (DNA): TGTGCCAGCAGCCCAGACCTGAGGACTAGCGGGAGGACGCAGTACTTC.

J is TRBJ2-5 and V is TRBV10-2; TRBD2 agrees at 9 bases. The trim removed 2 bases at V and 1 base at J, leaving 5 bases unmatched. CDR3 length: 16 amino acids. Per germline, CDR1 WSHSY and CDR2 SAAADI. The CDR3 DNA reads as TGCGCCAGCAGTGAGAACCTAGCGGGGATCCAAGAGACCCAGTACTTC. Its protein is CASSENLAGIQETQYF.